What follows describes a single TCR beta chain. The length of the CDR3 is 14 residues. The junction had 5 bases not matched to a gene; V was cut back by 2 bases and J by 5 bases. Germline-derived CDR1 and CDR2 are SGHRS and YFSETQ. The data are from a study of blood T cell repertoires in COVID-19. On the study more broadly: Researchers got acute and convalescent COVID-19 samples from the United States, Italy and Spain. PBMCs, B-cell-depleted T cells, or T cells provided the cDNA or gDNA that made up the material.

Study processing details: Reference gene primers were amplified, and this amplification served to estimate nucleated cell counts. Here immunoSEQ multiplex PCR was the method, and the copy in TCRdb shows in-frame clones only, minus some. V, J and clone size reflect that table, while D and trimming were determined from the DNA. This table holds 150,000 to 200,000 clones, 80% found once. This receptor was taken from a man aged 60 to 69 who had been exposed to COVID-19. Source material: PBMCs or T cells enriched from blood (not recorded which). The chain employs TRBV5-1 and TRBJ2-7; TRBD1 matches at 9 bases. The CDR3 region has the DNA TGCGCCAGCAGCTTTTCCGGACAGGGGAACGAGCAGTACTTC. Translating it yields CASSFSGQGNEQYF.